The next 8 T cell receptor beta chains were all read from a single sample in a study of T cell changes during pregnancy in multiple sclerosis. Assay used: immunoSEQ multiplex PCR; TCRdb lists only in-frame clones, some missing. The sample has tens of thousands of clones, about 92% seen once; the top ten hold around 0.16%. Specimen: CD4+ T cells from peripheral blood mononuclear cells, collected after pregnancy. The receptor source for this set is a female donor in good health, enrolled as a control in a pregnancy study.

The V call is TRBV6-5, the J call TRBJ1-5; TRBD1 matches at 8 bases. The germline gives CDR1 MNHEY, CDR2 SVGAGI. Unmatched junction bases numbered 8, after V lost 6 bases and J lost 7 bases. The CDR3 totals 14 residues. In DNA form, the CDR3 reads TGTGCCAGCAGCCCCGGACAGGGAGGACAGCCCCAGCATTTT. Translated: CASSPGQGGQPQHF.

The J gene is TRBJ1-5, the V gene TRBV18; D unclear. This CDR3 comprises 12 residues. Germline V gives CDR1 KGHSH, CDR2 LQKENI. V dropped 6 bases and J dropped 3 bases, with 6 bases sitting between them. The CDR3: CASSYDNQPQHF. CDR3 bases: TGTGCCAGCTCCTATGACAATCAGCCCCAGCATTTT.

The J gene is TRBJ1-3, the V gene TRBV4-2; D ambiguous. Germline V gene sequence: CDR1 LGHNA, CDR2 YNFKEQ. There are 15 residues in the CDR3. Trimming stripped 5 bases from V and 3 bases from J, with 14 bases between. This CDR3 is CASSARGGGGNTIYF. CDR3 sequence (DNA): TGTGCCAGCAGCGCCCGGGGAGGAGGTGGAAACACCATATATTTT.

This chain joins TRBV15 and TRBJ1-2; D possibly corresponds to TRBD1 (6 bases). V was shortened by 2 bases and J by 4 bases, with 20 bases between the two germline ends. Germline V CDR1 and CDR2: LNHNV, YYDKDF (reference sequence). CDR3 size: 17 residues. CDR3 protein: CATSRLMTGGGVYGYTF. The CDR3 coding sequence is TGTGCCACCAGCAGACTCATGACGGGGGGCGGCGTCTATGGCTACACCTTC.

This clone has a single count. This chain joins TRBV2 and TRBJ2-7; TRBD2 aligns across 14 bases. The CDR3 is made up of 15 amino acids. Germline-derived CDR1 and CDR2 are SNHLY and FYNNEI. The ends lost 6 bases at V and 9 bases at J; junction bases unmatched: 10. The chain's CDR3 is CASRPSGTSGGGQYF. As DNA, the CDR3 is TGTGCCAGCAGGCCCTCCGGGACTAGCGGGGGCGGGCAGTACTTC.

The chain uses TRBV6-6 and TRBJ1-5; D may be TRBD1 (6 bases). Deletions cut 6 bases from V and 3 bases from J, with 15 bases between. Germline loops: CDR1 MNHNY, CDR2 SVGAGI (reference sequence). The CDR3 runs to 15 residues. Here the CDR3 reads CASSKPTGNNQPQHF. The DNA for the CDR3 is TGTGCCAGCAGCAAGCCTACAGGGAACAATCAGCCCCAGCATTTT.

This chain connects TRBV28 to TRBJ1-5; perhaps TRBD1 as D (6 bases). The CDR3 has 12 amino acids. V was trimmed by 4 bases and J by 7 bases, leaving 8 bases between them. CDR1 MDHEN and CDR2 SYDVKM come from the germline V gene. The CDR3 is CASSYREQPQHF. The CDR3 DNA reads TGTGCCAGCAGTTACAGGGAACAGCCCCAGCATTTT.

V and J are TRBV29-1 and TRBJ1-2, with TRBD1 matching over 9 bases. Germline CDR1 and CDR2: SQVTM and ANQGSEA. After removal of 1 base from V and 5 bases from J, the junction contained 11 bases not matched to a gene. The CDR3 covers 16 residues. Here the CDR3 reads CSVEGDRVLPLYGYTF. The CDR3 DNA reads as TGCAGCGTTGAAGGGGACAGGGTTCTCCCCCTTTATGGCTACACCTTC.